The rows below give T cell receptor beta chains drawn from one sample of a study of T cell changes during pregnancy in multiple sclerosis. TCRdb keeps only in-frame clones here, not all; method: immunoSEQ multiplex PCR. The sample records under 80,000 clones, roughly 92% being singletons. Sequences were derived from peripheral blood, sampled after pregnancy. Every receptor here comes from a female donor in good health, enrolled as a control in a pregnancy study. CDR3s include the opening cysteine and the closing phenylalanine or tryptophan. D genes are given only for firm matches. A clone size is listed for some rows: how often the clone was seen (once, few, many), or a class if it is expanded.

. | TRBJ2-2 | TRBV5-1 | TRBD2 | CASSLTSGRAGANTGELFF | TGCGCCAGCAGCTTGACTAGCGGGAGGGCCGGTGCGAACACCGGGGAGCTGTTTTTT
. | TRBJ2-1 | TRBV10-3 | TRBD2 | CAISESTSGRAASYNEQFF | TGTGCCATCAGTGAGTCGACTAGCGGGAGGGCCGCATCCTACAATGAGCAGTTCTTC
. | TRBJ2-4 | TRBV28 | . | CASSSSGGPEDIQYF | TGTGCCAGCAGTTCCTCGGGTGGTCCTGAGGACATTCAGTACTTC
. | TRBJ2-7 | TRBV4-3 | TRBD1 | CASSLGPGQHYEQYF | TGCGCCAGCAGCCTCGGACCGGGACAGCATTACGAGCAGTACTTC
. | TRBJ1-5 | TRBV15 | . | CATSRDHQGIQPQHF | TGTGCCACCAGCAGAGATCATCAGGGAATCCAGCCCCAGCATTTT
. | TRBJ1-3 | TRBV6-5 | . | CASSSPSGNTIYF | TGTGCCAGCAGTTCCCCTTCGGGAAACACCATATATTTT
once | TRBJ2-7 | TRBV18 | . | CASSPGQRDEQYF | TGTGCCAGCTCACCGGGACAGCGGGACGAGCAGTACTTC
few | TRBJ2-3 | TRBV4-2 | . | CASSQEASESTDTQYF | TGTGCCAGCAGCCAAGAGGCCAGCGAGAGCACAGATACGCAGTATTTT
. | TRBJ1-2 | TRBV5-8 | . | CASTPSTGHYGYTF | TGTGCCAGCACCCCTTCGACAGGACACTATGGCTACACCTTC
. | TRBJ2-1 | TRBV21-1 | . | CASSKVGGIQYNEQFF | TGTGCCAGCAGCAAAGTTGGAGGGATACAGTACAATGAGCAGTTCTTC
. | TRBJ2-1 | TRBV28 | TRBD2 | CASSPGTSFYNEQFF | TGTGCCAGCAGCCCCGGGACTAGCTTCTACAATGAGCAGTTCTTC
. | TRBJ2-1 | TRBV6-6 | TRBD2 | CASSPGLAEYNEQFF | TGTGCCAGCAGCCCAGGACTAGCAGAGTACAATGAGCAGTTCTTC
. | TRBJ1-2 | TRBV4-1 | . | CASSQEAQSRGYTF | TGCGCCAGCAGCCAAGAAGCCCAATCTCGTGGCTACACCTTC
. | TRBJ2-3 | TRBV4-1 | TRBD1 | CASSLERTGGTDTQYF | TGCGCCAGCAGCCTTGAAAGGACAGGGGGAACAGATACGCAGTATTTT
. | TRBJ1-2 | TRBV18 | TRBD1 | CASSLGQGANYGYTF | TGTGCCAGCTCACTAGGACAGGGAGCTAACTATGGCTACACCTTC
once | TRBJ2-1 | TRBV19 | . | CASSMGQGPYNEQFF | TGTGCCAGTAGTATGGGTCAGGGCCCCTACAATGAGCAGTTCTTC
. | TRBJ1-1 | TRBV28 | TRBD1 | CASTPRTGTNTEAFF | TGTGCCAGCACCCCCCGGACAGGGACAAACACTGAAGCTTTCTTT
. | TRBJ1-3 | TRBV5-6 | . | CASRRHSGNTIYF | TGTGCCAGCAGGAGGCACTCTGGAAACACCATATATTTT
. | TRBJ2-3 | TRBV29-1 | . | CSVPTPLARGDTQYF | TGCAGCGTCCCCACTCCGCTCGCCCGAGGAGATACGCAGTATTTT
. | TRBJ1-2 | TRBV14 | . | CASSQKSYYGYTF | TGTGCCAGCAGCCAGAAGAGCTACTATGGCTACACCTTC
. | TRBJ2-5 | TRBV2 | TRBD1 | CASSRDSDQETQYF | TGTGCCAGCAGCCGGGACAGCGACCAAGAGACCCAGTACTTC
. | TRBJ2-1 | TRBV6-4 | . | CASSDGGAHNEQFF | TGTGCCAGCAGTGACGGCGGGGCCCACAATGAGCAGTTCTTC
. | TRBJ2-3 | TRBV5-8 | TRBD2 | CASSVGLAETDTQYF | TGTGCCAGCAGCGTGGGACTAGCGGAGACAGATACGCAGTATTTT
. | TRBJ2-3 | TRBV4-1 | . | CASSPLGGGQDTQYF | TGCGCCAGCAGCCCCCTTGGAGGGGGCCAGGATACGCAGTATTTT
. | TRBJ1-5 | TRBV19 | TRBD1 | CASSSNRGQPQHF | TGTGCCAGTAGTTCGAACAGGGGTCAGCCCCAGCATTTT
. | TRBJ2-1 | TRBV7-3 | TRBD2 | CASSFGGGEQFF | TGTGCCAGCAGCTTCGGGGGAGGGGAGCAGTTCTTC
. | TRBJ2-1 | TRBV4-3 | TRBD2 | CASSPGTSESSYNEQFF | TGCGCCAGCAGCCCGGGGACTAGCGAGAGCTCCTACAATGAGCAGTTCTTC
once | TRBJ2-3 | TRBV18 | . | CASSPIEKSSTDTQYF | TGTGCCAGCTCACCAATAGAAAAATCTAGCACAGATACGCAGTATTTT
. | TRBJ1-1 | TRBV19 | TRBD1 | CASSDSGTANTEAFF | TGTGCCAGTAGCGATTCCGGGACAGCGAACACTGAAGCTTTCTTT
. | TRBJ2-7 | TRBV7-9 | . | CASSLSYEQYF | TGTGCCAGCAGCCTTAGCTACGAGCAGTACTTC
. | TRBJ2-1 | TRBV5-1 | TRBD1 | CASSSGVGTGNNEQFF | TGCGCCAGCAGCTCCGGTGTAGGGACAGGAAACAATGAGCAGTTCTTC
. | TRBJ1-4 | TRBV5-1 | TRBD1 | CASSPGTGDELFF | TGCGCCAGCAGCCCCGGGACAGGGGACGAACTGTTTTTT
. | TRBJ1-6 | TRBV6-6 | . | CASSSPGVDSPLHF | TGTGCCAGCAGTTCGCCAGGGGTGGATTCACCCCTCCACTTT
. | TRBJ2-3 | TRBV4-1 | TRBD2 | CASKPGLAGGKYTDTQYF | TGCGCCAGCAAACCGGGACTAGCGGGGGGAAAATACACAGATACGCAGTATTTT
. | TRBJ1-2 | TRBV2 | TRBD1 | CASSSDRVFGYTF | TGTGCCAGCAGTTCGGACAGGGTATTTGGCTACACCTTC
. | TRBJ1-4 | TRBV5-1 | . | CASSLGQGFDEKLFF | TGCGCCAGCAGCTTAGGGCAGGGGTTCGATGAAAAACTGTTTTTT
. | TRBJ2-6 | TRBV28 | . | CASSHGDAGANVLTF | TGTGCCAGCAGTCACGGGGATGCTGGGGCCAACGTCCTGACTTTC
. | TRBJ1-3 | TRBV6-1 | . | CASSLGEGLGNTIYF | TGTGCCAGCAGCCTCGGGGAGGGACTAGGAAACACCATATATTTT
. | TRBJ2-1 | TRBV18 | TRBD2 | CASSPASGGINEQFF | TGTGCCAGCTCACCGGCTAGCGGGGGGATAAATGAGCAGTTCTTC
. | TRBJ2-7 | TRBV25-1 | TRBD1 | CASSFAGTGHSYEQYF | TGTGCCAGCAGTTTTGCCGGGACAGGGCACTCCTACGAGCAGTACTTC
. | TRBJ2-1 | TRBV19 | TRBD2 | CASSTSGTSGNEQFF | TGTGCCAGTAGTACCTCCGGGACTAGCGGCAATGAGCAGTTCTTC
. | TRBJ1-3 | TRBV5-4 | . | CASSLQGSGNTIYF | TGTGCCAGCAGCTTGCAGGGTTCTGGAAACACCATATATTTT
once | TRBJ2-1 | TRBV6-1 | . | CASSDRYLANEQFF | TGTGCCAGCAGTGATCGTTACCTGGCCAATGAGCAGTTCTTC
. | TRBJ1-5 | TRBV27 | TRBD1 | CASSQGDRGPNQPQHF | TGTGCCAGCAGTCAAGGGGACAGGGGCCCCAATCAGCCCCAGCATTTT
. | TRBJ1-1 | TRBV2 | . | CASSSQQANTEAFF | TGTGCCAGCAGTTCACAGCAGGCGAACACTGAAGCTTTCTTT
. | TRBJ2-1 | TRBV2 | . | CASKQGLGDNEQFF | TGTGCCAGTAAGCAGGGACTTGGGGACAATGAGCAGTTCTTC